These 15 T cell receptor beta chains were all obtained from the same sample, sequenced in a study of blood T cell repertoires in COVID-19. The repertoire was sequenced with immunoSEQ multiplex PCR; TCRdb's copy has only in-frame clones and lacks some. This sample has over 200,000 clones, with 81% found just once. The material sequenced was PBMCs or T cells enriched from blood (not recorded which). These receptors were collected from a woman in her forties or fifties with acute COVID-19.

The CDR3 protein is CASTTAGEKLFF. The CDR3 nucleotides read TGTGCCAGCACGACGGCGGGTGAAAAACTGTTTTTT. This chain links TRBV6-5 with TRBJ1-4; D gene unclear. The ends were cut back, 7 bases at V and 7 bases at J, with 10 bases in the middle. The CDR3 covers 12 residues. Germline assignment: CDR1 MNHEY and CDR2 SVGAGI.

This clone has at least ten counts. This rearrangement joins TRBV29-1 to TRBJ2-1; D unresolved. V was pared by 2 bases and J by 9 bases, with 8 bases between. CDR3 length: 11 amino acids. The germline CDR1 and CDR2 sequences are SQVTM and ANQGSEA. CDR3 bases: TGCAGCGTTGAATCGGTCACTGAGCAGTTCTTC. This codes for CSVESVTEQFF.

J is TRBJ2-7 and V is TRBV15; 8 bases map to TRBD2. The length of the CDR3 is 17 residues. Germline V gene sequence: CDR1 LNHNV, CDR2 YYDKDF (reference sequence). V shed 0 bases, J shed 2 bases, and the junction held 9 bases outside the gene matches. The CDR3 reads CATSRDLSGRAAYEQYF. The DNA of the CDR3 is TGTGCCACCAGCAGAGATCTGTCCGGGAGGGCCGCCTACGAGCAGTACTTC.

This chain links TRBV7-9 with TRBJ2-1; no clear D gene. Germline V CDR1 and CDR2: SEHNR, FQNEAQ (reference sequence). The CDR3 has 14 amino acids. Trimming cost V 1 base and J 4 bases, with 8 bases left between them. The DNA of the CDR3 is TGTGCCAGCAGCTTAGAACCTAGGTACAATGAGCAGTTCTTC. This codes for CASSLEPRYNEQFF.

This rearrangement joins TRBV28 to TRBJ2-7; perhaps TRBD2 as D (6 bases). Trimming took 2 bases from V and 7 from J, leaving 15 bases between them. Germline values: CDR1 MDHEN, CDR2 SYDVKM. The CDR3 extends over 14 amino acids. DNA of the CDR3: TGTGCCAGCAGTTTAAGGCGACCGGGGGAGGAGCAGTACTTC. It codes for CASSLRRPGEEQYF.

The CDR3 nucleotides are TGTGCCAGCAGCTTCCTGGTCACGGCGGGGGGTTCAGATACGCAGTATTTT. This translates into CASSFLVTAGGSDTQYF. The V call is TRBV5-6, the J call TRBJ2-3; the match to TRBD2 covers 8 bases. CDR3 length: 17 residues. The V and J ends lost 2 bases and 4 bases, in that order; junction bases with no gene match: 12. Germline loops: CDR1 SGHDT, CDR2 YYEEEE.

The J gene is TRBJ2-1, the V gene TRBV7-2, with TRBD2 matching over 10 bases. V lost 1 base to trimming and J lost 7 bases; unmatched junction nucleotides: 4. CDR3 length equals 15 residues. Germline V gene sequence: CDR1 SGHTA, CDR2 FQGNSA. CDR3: CASSLVASGGNEQFF. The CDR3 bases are TGTGCCAGCAGCTTAGTCGCTAGCGGGGGTAATGAGCAGTTCTTC.

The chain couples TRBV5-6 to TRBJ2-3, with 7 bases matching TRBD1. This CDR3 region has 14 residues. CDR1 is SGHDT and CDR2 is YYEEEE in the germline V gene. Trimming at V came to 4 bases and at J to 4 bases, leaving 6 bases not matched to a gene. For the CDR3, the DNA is TGTGCCAGCAGCGGAACAGGGGTGGCAGATACGCAGTATTTT. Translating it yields CASSGTGVADTQYF. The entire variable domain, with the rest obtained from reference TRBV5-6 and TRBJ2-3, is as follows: DAGVTQSPTHLIKTRGQQVTLRCSPKSGHDTVSWYQQALGQGPQFIFQYYEEEERQRGNFPDRFSGHQFPNYSSELNVNALLLGDSALYLCASSGTGVADTQYFGPGTRLTVL.

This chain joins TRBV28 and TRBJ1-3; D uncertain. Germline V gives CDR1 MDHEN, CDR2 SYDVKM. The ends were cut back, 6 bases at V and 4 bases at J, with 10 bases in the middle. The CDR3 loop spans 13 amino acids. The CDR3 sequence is CASRLSEGNTIYF. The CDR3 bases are TGTGCCAGCAGACTTAGTGAAGGAAACACCATATATTTT. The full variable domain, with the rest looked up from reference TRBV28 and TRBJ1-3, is DVKVTQSSRYLVKRTGEKVFLECVQDMDHENMFWYRQDPGLGLRLIYFSYDVKMKEKGDIPEGYSVSREKKERFSLILESASTNQTSMYLCASRLSEGNTIYFGEGSWLTVV.

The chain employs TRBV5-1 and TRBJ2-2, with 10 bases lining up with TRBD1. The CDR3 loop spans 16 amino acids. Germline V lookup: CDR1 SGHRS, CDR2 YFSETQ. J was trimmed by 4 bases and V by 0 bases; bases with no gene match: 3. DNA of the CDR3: TGCGCCAGCAGCTTGGGACAGGGGGCCGGCACCGGGGAGCTGTTTTTT. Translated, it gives CASSLGQGAGTGELFF. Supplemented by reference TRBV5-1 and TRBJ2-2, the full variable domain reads KAGVTQTPRYLIKTRGQQVTLSCSPISGHRSVSWYQQTPGQGLQFLFEYFSETQRNKGNFPGRFSGRQFSNSRSEMNVSTLELGDSALYLCASSLGQGAGTGELFFGEGSRLTVL.

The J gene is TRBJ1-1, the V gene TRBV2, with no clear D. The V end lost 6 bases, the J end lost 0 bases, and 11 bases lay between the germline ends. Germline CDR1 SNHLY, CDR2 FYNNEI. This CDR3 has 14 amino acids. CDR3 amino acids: CASRGERLNTEAFF. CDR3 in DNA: TGTGCCAGCAGAGGAGAAAGGCTGAACACTGAAGCTTTCTTT.

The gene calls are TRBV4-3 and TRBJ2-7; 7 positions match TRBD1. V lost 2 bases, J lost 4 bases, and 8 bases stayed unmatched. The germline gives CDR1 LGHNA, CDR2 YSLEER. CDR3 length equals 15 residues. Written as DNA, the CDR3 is TGCGCCAGCAGCCAAACCGATAACAGGGGTTACGAGCAGTACTTC. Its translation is CASSQTDNRGYEQYF.

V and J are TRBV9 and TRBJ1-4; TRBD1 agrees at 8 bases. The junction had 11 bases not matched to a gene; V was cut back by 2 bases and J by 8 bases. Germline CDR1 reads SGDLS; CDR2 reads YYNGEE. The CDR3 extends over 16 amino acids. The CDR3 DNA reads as TGTGCCAGCAGCGTCCTCCCGACAGGGGCCGGCGAAAAACTGTTTTTT. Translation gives CASSVLPTGAGEKLFF.

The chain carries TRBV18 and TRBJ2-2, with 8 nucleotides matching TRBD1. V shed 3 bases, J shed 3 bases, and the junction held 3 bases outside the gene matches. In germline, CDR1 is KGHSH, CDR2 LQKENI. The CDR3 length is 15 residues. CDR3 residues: CASSPTGEDTGELFF. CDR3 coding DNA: TGTGCCAGCTCACCGACAGGGGAGGACACCGGGGAGCTGTTTTTT.

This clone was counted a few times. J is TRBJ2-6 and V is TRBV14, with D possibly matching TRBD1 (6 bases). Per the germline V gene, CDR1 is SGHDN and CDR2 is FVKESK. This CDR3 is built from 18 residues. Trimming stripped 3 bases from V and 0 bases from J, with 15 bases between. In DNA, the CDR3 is TGTGCCAGCAGCCATCGGATAGGGGGAGTCTCTGGGGCCAACGTCCTGACTTTC. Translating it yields CASSHRIGGVSGANVLTF. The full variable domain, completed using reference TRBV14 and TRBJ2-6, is EAGVTQFPSHSVIEKGQTVTLRCDPISGHDNLYWYRRVMGKEIKFLLHFVKESKQDESGMPNNRFLAERTGGTYSTLKVQPAELEDSGVYFCASSHRIGGVSGANVLTFGAGSRLTVL.